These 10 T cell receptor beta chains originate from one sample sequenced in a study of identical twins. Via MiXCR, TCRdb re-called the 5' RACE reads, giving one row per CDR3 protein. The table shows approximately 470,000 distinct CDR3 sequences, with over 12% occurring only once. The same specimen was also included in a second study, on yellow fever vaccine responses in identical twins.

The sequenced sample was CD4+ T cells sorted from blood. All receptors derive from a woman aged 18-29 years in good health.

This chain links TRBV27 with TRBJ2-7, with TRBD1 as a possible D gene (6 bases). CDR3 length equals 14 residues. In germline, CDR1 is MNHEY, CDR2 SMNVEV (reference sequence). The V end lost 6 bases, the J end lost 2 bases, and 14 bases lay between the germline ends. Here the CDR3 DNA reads TGTGCCAGCAGCCCTACAGGGATCGCCTACGAGCAGTACTTC. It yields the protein CASSPTGIAYEQYF.

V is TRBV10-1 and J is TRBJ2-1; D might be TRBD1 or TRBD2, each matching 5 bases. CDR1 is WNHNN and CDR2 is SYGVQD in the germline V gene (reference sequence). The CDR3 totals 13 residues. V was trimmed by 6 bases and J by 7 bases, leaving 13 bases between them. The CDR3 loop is CASSGTPRNEQFF. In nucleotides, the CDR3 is TGCGCCAGCAGCGGGACCCCTCGTAATGAGCAGTTCTTC.

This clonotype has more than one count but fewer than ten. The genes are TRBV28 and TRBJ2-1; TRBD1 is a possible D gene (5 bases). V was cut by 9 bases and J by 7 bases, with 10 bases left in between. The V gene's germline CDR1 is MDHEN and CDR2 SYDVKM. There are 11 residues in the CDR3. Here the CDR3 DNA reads TGTGCCAGTGGGGCGGCGAATGAGCAGTTCTTC. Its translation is CASGAANEQFF.

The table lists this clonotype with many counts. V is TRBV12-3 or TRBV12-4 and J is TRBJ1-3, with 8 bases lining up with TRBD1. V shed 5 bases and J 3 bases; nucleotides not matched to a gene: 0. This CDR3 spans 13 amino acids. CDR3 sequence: CASSDRGGNTIYF. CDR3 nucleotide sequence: TGTGCCAGCAGTGACAGGGGTGGAAACACCATATATTTT.

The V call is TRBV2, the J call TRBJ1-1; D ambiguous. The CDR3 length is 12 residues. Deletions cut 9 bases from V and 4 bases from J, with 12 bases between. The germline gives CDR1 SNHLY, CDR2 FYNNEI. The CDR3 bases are TGTGCCAGTCACCGAGACGGCACTGAAGCTTTCTTT. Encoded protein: CASHRDGTEAFF.

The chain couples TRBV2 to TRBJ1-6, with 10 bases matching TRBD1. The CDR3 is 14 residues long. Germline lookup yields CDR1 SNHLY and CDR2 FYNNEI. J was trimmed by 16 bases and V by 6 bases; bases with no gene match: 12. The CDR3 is CASSAGTGVPQLHF. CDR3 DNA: TGTGCCAGCAGCGCCGGGACAGGGGTACCTCAGCTCCACTTT.

In DNA, the CDR3 is TGTGCCAGCGGGAGAACGGGGGAGACCCAGTACTTC. This translates into CASGRTGETQYF. The rearrangement joins TRBV2 to TRBJ2-5, with a weak D call TRBD2 (5 bases). CDR3 size: 12 residues. The V end was cut by 8 bases, the J end by 5 bases, with 12 bases between. Per the germline V gene, CDR1 is SNHLY and CDR2 is FYNNEI.

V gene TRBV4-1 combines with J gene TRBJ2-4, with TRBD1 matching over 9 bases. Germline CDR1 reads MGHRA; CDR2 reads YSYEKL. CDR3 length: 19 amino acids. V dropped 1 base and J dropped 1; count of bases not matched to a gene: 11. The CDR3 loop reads CASSQVGTGPRFAKNIQYF. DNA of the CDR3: TGCGCCAGCAGCCAAGTAGGGACAGGGCCTCGGTTTGCCAAAAACATTCAGTACTTC.

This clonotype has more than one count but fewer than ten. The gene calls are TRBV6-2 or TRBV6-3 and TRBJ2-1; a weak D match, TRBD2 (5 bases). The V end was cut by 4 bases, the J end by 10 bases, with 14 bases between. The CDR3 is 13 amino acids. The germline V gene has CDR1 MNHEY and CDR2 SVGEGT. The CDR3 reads CASSSRELAEQFF. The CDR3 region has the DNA TGTGCCAGCAGTTCCCGAGAATTAGCGGAGCAGTTCTTC.

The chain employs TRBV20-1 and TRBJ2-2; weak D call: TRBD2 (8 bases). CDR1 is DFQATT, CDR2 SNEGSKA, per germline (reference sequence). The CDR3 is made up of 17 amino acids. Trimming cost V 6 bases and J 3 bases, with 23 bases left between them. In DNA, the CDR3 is TGCAGTGCCCGGACAGGTTTCGGGACTAGAGACACCGGGGAGCTGTTTTTT. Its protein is CSARTGFGTRDTGELFF.